This T cell receptor (beta chain) is drawn from a study of chemoradiotherapy in HPV16-positive cancers. Regarding the study as a whole: Candidate HPV-specific clones and E7-related TCR motifs grew in tumor during treatment. The functional HPV-specific definition rests on just a couple of HPV16-positive patients.

About this clone itself: What it binds is unknown.

Clones were read by immunoSEQ multiplex PCR, and TCRdb kept only the in-frame ones, dropping some. The profile shows fewer than 9,500 clones, over 75% of them singletons. Trimming left V 6 bases short and J 4 bases short, with 16 bases between. This CDR3 comprises 15 residues. CDR1 and CDR2 (germline): SNHLY, FYNNEI. This sequence originates from a human donor with HPV-associated anogenital cancer. This rearrangement joins TRBV2 to TRBJ1-5; tentatively, D is TRBD1 (6 bases). This specimen was tumor tissue, taken from a patient who underwent chemoradiotherapy. This CDR3 is CASSEQGQSNQPQHF. The CDR3, as DNA: TGTGCCAGCAGCGAACAAGGACAGTCAAATCAGCCCCAGCATTTT.